The T cell receptor (beta chain) described here comes from a study of blood T cell repertoires in COVID-19. Study-wide context: COVID-19 samples from acute and convalescent phases originated in the United States, Italy and Spain. T cells, B-cell-depleted T cells, or PBMCs provided the cDNA or gDNA that served as material.

Per the study methods: Cell counts per sample came from amplifying reference gene primers. Repertoires were generated with immunoSEQ multiplex PCR, while TCRdb's copy carries only in-frame clones and drops some. From that table come the V and J calls and clone size; the DNA was used to work out D and trimming. In the table there are fewer than 350,000 clones, 70% to 90% of which are singletons. Only one count was recorded for this clone. Germline V gives CDR1 SQVTM, CDR2 ANQGSEA. V dropped 4 bases and J dropped 4 bases, with 13 bases sitting between them. The CDR3 is 13 amino acids. This receptor was identified in a young man with active or convalescent COVID-19. The specimen was peripheral blood. The rearrangement links TRBV29-1 to TRBJ1-2; maybe TRBD1 (5 bases). The CDR3: CSVVPGVGYGYTF. The CDR3 region has the DNA TGCAGCGTTGTGCCGGGGGTTGGCTATGGCTACACCTTC.